A single sample gave rise to the 19 T cell receptor beta chains below, sequenced in a study of T cell responses to AZD1222 COVID-19 vaccine. The data were produced by immunoSEQ multiplex PCR, yet TCRdb's version contains in-frame clones alone and is incomplete. The table includes some 150,000 clones, 93% detected once. Here the sequenced sample was peripheral blood, taken on day 0 of AZD1222 vaccination. These receptors were taken from an adult in good health.

V usage is TRBV5-1 and J usage is TRBJ1-1; 7 nucleotides line up with TRBD1. The CDR3 has 14 residues. CDR1 and CDR2 from the germline V gene are SGHRS and YFSETQ. Trimming at V came to 4 bases and at J to 4 bases, leaving 7 bases not matched to a gene. The CDR3 protein is CASSPGQALTEAFF. As DNA, the CDR3 is TGCGCCAGCAGCCCTGGACAGGCGCTCACTGAAGCTTTCTTT. The variable domain in full, completed from reference TRBV5-1 and TRBJ1-1, reads KAGVTQTPRYLIKTRGQQVTLSCSPISGHRSVSWYQQTPGQGLQFLFEYFSETQRNKGNFPGRFSGRQFSNSRSEMNVSTLELGDSALYLCASSPGQALTEAFFGQGTRLTVV.

The chain combines TRBV4-1 with TRBJ1-5, with 10 bases aligning to TRBD1. Trimming removed 4 bases from V and 2 bases from J; junction bases left unmatched: 5. In germline, CDR1 is MGHRA, CDR2 YSYEKL. CDR3 length equals 16 residues. CDR3 sequence reads: CASSPGQGGGNQPQHF. Here the CDR3 DNA reads TGCGCCAGCAGCCCAGGACAGGGGGGAGGCAATCAGCCCCAGCATTTT.

V usage is TRBV10-3 and J usage is TRBJ1-1; the match to TRBD1 covers 8 bases. This CDR3 comprises 14 residues. V dropped 4 bases and J dropped 8; count of bases not matched to a gene: 9. Germline V CDR1 and CDR2: ENHRY, SYGVKD. CDR3 in amino acids: CAISVGQGSWEAFF. As DNA, the CDR3 is TGTGCCATCAGTGTAGGACAGGGAAGTTGGGAAGCTTTCTTT.

The gene calls are TRBV2 and TRBJ1-1; 10 nucleotides line up with TRBD1. There are 17 residues in the CDR3. V dropped 9 bases and J dropped 1; count of bases not matched to a gene: 14. In germline, CDR1 is SNHLY, CDR2 FYNNEI. CDR3 sequence (DNA): TGTGCCAGTACATATGACCGACAGGGGGCCCCGAACACTGAAGCTTTCTTT. This gives the protein CASTYDRQGAPNTEAFF.

The J gene is TRBJ2-3, the V gene TRBV2; either TRBD1 or TRBD2 may supply D (6 bases each). V shed 4 bases and J shed 4 bases, with 12 bases lying between them. The CDR3 totals 14 residues. The V gene's germline CDR1 is SNHLY and CDR2 FYNNEI. Written as DNA, the CDR3 is TGTGCCAGCAGTGGGCACGGGGGCCCAGATACGCAGTATTTT. It codes for CASSGHGGPDTQYF.

The rearrangement uses TRBV10-1 and TRBJ1-2, with a possible D match to TRBD1 (5 bases). V dropped 3 bases and J dropped 1 base, with 21 bases sitting between them. The CDR3 has 18 residues. Looked up from germline, CDR1 is WNHNN and CDR2 is SYGVQD (reference sequence). CDR3 sequence: CASSEPGGASFCNYGYTF. CDR3 in DNA: TGCGCCAGCAGTGAACCGGGTGGGGCATCCTTCTGTAACTATGGCTACACCTTC.

The chain recombines TRBV4-1 with TRBJ1-2; D ambiguous. Trimming removed 1 base from V and 3 bases from J, with 9 bases in between. The CDR3 runs to 14 residues. Germline CDR1 is MGHRA and CDR2 is YSYEKL. This chain's CDR3 is CASSQGPADYGYTF. CDR3 nucleotide sequence: TGCGCCAGCAGCCAAGGTCCAGCGGACTATGGCTACACCTTC.

The chain has TRBV2 and TRBJ1-1, with 8 bases that match TRBD1. With V trimmed by 4 bases and J by 7 bases, 5 bases remained unmatched. This CDR3 has 13 amino acids. Germline V gene sequence: CDR1 SNHLY, CDR2 FYNNEI. CDR3 DNA: TGTGCCAGCAGTGCGAGGGGACAGGATGAAGCTTTCTTT. This sequence encodes CASSARGQDEAFF.

The J gene is TRBJ2-1, the V gene TRBV30; D is perhaps TRBD1 (6 bases). Germline V CDR1 and CDR2: GTSNPN, SVGIG (reference sequence). The CDR3 length is 14 residues. Trimming removed 4 bases at V and 2 bases at J, with 12 bases between. As DNA, the CDR3 is TGTGCCTGGAACTCAGGGGTCGCCTACAATGAGCAGTTCTTC. Protein sequence: CAWNSGVAYNEQFF.

This chain uses TRBV5-1 with TRBJ1-1, with a possible D match to TRBD1 (6 bases). This CDR3 contains 16 residues. Germline V CDR1 and CDR2: SGHRS, YFSETQ. V was trimmed by 4 bases and J by 6 bases, leaving 22 bases between them. The CDR3 protein is CASSPTGSPVGAEAFF. DNA of the CDR3: TGCGCCAGCAGCCCTACAGGGAGCCCCGTTGGGGCTGAAGCTTTCTTT.

The chain carries TRBV11-2 and TRBJ2-7, with D hard to call. V lost 5 bases, J lost 4 bases, and 12 bases lay in between. This CDR3 has 13 amino acids. Germline CDR1 SGHAT, CDR2 FQNNGV. CDR3 amino acids: CASSPRVVYEQYF. The CDR3 DNA reads TGTGCCAGCAGCCCTAGGGTGGTATACGAGCAGTACTTC.

The chain has TRBV9 and TRBJ1-1; D gene uncertain. Germline assignment: CDR1 SGDLS and CDR2 YYNGEE. Trimming took off 1 base at V and 0 bases at J, with 10 bases between the two ends. CDR3 length equals 15 residues. Written as DNA, the CDR3 is TGTGCCAGCAGCGTATTTAACACCTTGAACACTGAAGCTTTCTTT. It codes for CASSVFNTLNTEAFF. The full variable domain, with the rest looked up from reference TRBV9 and TRBJ1-1, is DSGVTQTPKHLITATGQRVTLRCSPRSGDLSVYWYQQSLDQGLQFLIQYYNGEERAKGNILERFSAQQFPDLHSELNLSSLELGDSALYFCASSVFNTLNTEAFFGQGTRLTVV.

The J gene is TRBJ2-3, the V gene TRBV7-2; a possible D gene is TRBD1 (5 bases). V shed 1 base and J shed 6 bases, with 11 bases lying between them. The germline gives CDR1 SGHTA, CDR2 FQGNSA. This CDR3 region has 14 residues. The DNA for the CDR3 is TGTGCCAGCAGCTTAGTCAGGGCCGGTGATACGCAGTATTTT. It translates to CASSLVRAGDTQYF. The full variable domain, completed using reference TRBV7-2 and TRBJ2-3, is GAGVSQSPSNKVTEKGKDVELRCDPISGHTALYWYRQSLGQGLEFLIYFQGNSAPDKSGLPSDRFSAERTGGSVSTLTIQRTQQEDSAVYLCASSLVRAGDTQYFGPGTRLTVL.

This chain links TRBV2 with TRBJ1-5; 7 positions match TRBD1. The germline CDR1 and CDR2 sequences are SNHLY and FYNNEI. The V gene end was trimmed by 6 bases and the J gene end by 0 bases; junction bases not matched to a gene: 8. CDR3 size: 16 residues. The CDR3 loop reads CASSPDRRYSNQPQHF. As DNA, the CDR3 is TGTGCCAGCAGCCCGGACAGGAGGTATAGCAATCAGCCCCAGCATTTT.

The genes are TRBV11-3 and TRBJ1-6; TRBD1 matches 7 bases. V shed 1 base and J 4 bases; nucleotides not matched to a gene: 7. This CDR3 spans 17 amino acids. The germline V gene encodes CDR1 SGHNT and CDR2 YENEEA. The CDR3 is CASSLGGGGSYNSPLHF. As DNA, the CDR3 is TGTGCCAGCAGCTTAGGCGGAGGGGGCTCATATAATTCACCCCTCCACTTT.

V usage is TRBV6-5 and J usage is TRBJ2-2; TRBD2 matches at 8 bases. The CDR3 loop spans 15 amino acids. The ends lost 6 bases at V and 3 bases at J; junction bases unmatched: 6. Germline V gives CDR1 MNHEY, CDR2 SVGAGI. The CDR3 region is CASSAAGGHTGELFF. The DNA for the CDR3 is TGTGCCAGCAGCGCGGCGGGGGGTCACACCGGGGAGCTGTTTTTT.

The V gene is TRBV3-1 (or the pseudogene TRBV3-2), the J gene TRBJ1-5, with unresolved D. This CDR3 contains 14 residues. V shed 3 bases and J shed 1 base, with 7 bases lying between them. In germline, CDR1 is LGHDT, CDR2 YNNKEL (reference sequence). This CDR3 reads CASSQSGSNQPQHF. As DNA, the CDR3 is TGTGCCAGCAGCCAGTCTGGAAGCAATCAGCCCCAGCATTTT.

The chain uses TRBV19 and TRBJ1-2; D is ambiguous. The CDR3 has 12 amino acids. Germline V gene lookup returns CDR1 LNHDA and CDR2 SQIVND (reference sequence). V gave up 2 bases and J gave up 4 bases, with 5 bases separating them. In DNA, the CDR3 is TGTGCCAGTAGTATAACCTCCTATGGCTACACCTTC. It codes for CASSITSYGYTF.

The chain has TRBV5-1 and TRBJ2-3; possibly TRBD1 for D (6 bases). V was trimmed by 2 bases and J by 6 bases, leaving 10 bases between them. Germline CDR1 and CDR2: SGHRS and YFSETQ. The CDR3 totals 13 residues. DNA of the CDR3: TGCGCCAGCAGCTTAGTGGGGGCGGATACGCAGTATTTT. It translates to CASSLVGADTQYF.